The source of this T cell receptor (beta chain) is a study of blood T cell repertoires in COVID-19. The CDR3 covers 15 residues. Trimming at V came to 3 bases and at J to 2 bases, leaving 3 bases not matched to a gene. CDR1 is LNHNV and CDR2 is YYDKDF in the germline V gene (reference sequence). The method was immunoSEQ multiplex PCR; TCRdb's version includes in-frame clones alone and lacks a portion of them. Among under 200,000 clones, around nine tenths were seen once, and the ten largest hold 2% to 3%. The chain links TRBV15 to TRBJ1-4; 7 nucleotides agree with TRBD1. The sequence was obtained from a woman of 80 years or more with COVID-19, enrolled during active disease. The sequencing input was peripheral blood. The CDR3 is CATSRGDSTNEKLFF. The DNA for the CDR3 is TGTGCCACCAGCAGGGGGGACAGCACTAATGAAAAACTGTTTTTT.